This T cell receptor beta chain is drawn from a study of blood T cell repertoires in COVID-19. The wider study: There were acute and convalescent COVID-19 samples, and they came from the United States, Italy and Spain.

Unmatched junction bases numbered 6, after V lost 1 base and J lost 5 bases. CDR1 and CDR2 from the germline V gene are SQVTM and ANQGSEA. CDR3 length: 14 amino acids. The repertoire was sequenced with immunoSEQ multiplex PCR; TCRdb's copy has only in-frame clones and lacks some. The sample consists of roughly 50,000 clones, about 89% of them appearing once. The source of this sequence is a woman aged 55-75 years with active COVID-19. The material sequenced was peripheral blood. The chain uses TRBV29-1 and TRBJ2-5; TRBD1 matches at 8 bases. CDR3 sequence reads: CSVEALDREETQYF. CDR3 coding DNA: TGCAGCGTTGAAGCTCTGGACAGGGAGGAGACCCAGTACTTC.